This TCR beta chain was documented in a study of shared clonotypes between healthy human individuals. In its sample, this clone was seen a few times. The antigen is unknown. Overall study findings and caveats: Rarefaction revealed incomplete sorted-subset sequencing despite large depth.

The method was immunoSEQ multiplex PCR; TCRdb's version includes in-frame clones alone and lacks a portion of them. The sample has some 200,000 clones; about 65% are singletons. Germline CDR1 reads MNHEY; CDR2 reads SMNVEV (reference sequence). With 2 bases clipped from V and 1 base from J, the junction kept 12 bases outside the gene matches. This CDR3 contains 19 residues. Sequenced sample: memory CD4+ T cells sorted from blood. The sample's subset: CD45RA-negative fraction. The sequence came from a young man in good health. This chain joins TRBV27 and TRBJ2-2; 8 bases align to TRBD1. CDR3 in amino acids: CASSLLPVPGTGNTGELFF. The CDR3 nucleotides read TGTGCCAGCAGTTTACTTCCCGTCCCCGGGACAGGGAACACCGGGGAGCTGTTTTTT.